This T cell receptor (beta chain) was found in a study of OX40 agonist ivuxolimab in advanced cancers. Across the whole study: Checkpoint inhibitors had been given previously to 35% to 50% of patients. A partial response was reached by three patients: one with hepatocellular carcinoma and two with cutaneous melanoma.

Germline CDR1 reads SGHRS; CDR2 reads YFSETQ. The CDR3 runs to 12 residues. V gave up 2 bases and J gave up 4 bases, with 4 bases separating them. About this clone: What it binds is not known.

Findings and limits, study-wide: The CD4+ and CD8+ T cells in the blood had expanded clonally by week 6 at 0.1 to 3.0 mg/kg. Some nonresponders also had low normalized T-cell clonal expansion.

Profiling relied on immunoSEQ multiplex PCR, and the TCRdb table lists in-frame clones only, not all of them. The sample has around 100,000 clones; 85% to 95% are singletons. The TCR sequence derives from an adult with an advanced solid tumor such as melanoma, head and neck, liver or kidney cancer. The rearrangement links TRBV5-1 to TRBJ1-3; D is unclear. Sample: CD4+ or CD8+ T cells sorted from blood, taken in a trial of the OX40 agonist ivuxolimab. In DNA form, the CDR3 reads TGCGCCAGCAGCTTACAGGGAAACACCATATATTTT. This translates into CASSLQGNTIYF.